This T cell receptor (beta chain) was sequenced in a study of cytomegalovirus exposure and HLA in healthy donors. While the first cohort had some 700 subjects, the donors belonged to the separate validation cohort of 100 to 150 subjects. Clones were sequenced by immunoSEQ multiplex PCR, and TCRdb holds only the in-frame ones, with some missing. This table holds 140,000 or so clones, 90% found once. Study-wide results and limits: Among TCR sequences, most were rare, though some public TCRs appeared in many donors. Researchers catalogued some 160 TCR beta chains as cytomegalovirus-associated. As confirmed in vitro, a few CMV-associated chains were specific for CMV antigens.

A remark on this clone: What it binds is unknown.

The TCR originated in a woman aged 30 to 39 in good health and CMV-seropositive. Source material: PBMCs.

The CDR3 is CASSLPQLAGPAADTQYF. The DNA of the CDR3 is TGCGCCAGCAGCTTACCCCAACTAGCGGGGCCCGCGGCAGATACGCAGTATTTT. The chain is built from TRBV5-1 and TRBJ2-3, with TRBD2 matching 10 bases. V was pared by 2 bases and J by 4 bases, with 13 bases of the junction left unmatched. The CDR3 is made up of 18 amino acids. Germline CDR1 is SGHRS and CDR2 is YFSETQ. Looking up the rest from reference TRBV5-1 and TRBJ2-3 gives the full variable domain: KAGVTQTPRYLIKTRGQQVTLSCSPISGHRSVSWYQQTPGQGLQFLFEYFSETQRNKGNFPGRFSGRQFSNSRSEMNVSTLELGDSALYLCASSLPQLAGPAADTQYFGPGTRLTVL.